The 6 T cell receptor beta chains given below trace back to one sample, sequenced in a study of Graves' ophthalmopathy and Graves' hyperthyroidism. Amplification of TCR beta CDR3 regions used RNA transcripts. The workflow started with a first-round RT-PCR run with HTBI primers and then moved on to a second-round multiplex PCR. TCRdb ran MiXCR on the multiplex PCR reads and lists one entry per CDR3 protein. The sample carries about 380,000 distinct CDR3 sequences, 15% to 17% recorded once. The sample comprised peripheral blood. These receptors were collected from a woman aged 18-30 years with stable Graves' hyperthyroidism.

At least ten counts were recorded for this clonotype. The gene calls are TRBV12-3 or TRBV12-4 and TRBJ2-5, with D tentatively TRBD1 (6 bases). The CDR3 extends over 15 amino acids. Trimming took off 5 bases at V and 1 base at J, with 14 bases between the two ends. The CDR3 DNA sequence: TGTGCCAGCAGTCGACAGAGGACAGTCCAAGAGACCCAGTACTTC. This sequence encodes CASSRQRTVQETQYF.

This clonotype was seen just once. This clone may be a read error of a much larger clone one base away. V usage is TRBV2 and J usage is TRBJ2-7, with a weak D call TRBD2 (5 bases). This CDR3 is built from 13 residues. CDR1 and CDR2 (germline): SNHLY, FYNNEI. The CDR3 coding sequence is TGTTCCAGCAGTGAAGGACTTTCCCACGAGCAGTACTTC. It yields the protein CSSSEGLSHEQYF.

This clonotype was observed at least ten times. The CDR3 DNA reads as TGTGCCAGCAGTCCATATCGGGTTGCGAACACTGAAGCTTTCTTT. Residues: CASSPYRVANTEAFF. The chain is built from TRBV6-2 or TRBV6-3 and TRBJ1-1, with D unresolved. V was trimmed by 5 bases and J by 1 base, leaving 14 bases between them. CDR1 is MNHEY and CDR2 is SVGEGT in the germline V gene. The CDR3 is 15 amino acids.

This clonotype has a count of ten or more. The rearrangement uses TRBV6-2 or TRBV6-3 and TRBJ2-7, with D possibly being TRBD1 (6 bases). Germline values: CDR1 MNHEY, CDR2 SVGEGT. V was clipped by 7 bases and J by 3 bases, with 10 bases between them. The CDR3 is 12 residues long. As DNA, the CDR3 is TGTGCCAGCACCAGAGGGGGCTACGAGCAGTACTTC. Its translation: CASTRGGYEQYF.

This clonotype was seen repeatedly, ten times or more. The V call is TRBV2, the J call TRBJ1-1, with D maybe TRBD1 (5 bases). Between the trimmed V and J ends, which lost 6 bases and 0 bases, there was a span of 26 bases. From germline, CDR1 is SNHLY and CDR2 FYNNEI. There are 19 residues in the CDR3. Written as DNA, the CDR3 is TGTGCCAGCAGGCCACGATTTATCGGGGGAGACCTCATGAACACTGAAGCTTTCTTT. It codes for CASRPRFIGGDLMNTEAFF. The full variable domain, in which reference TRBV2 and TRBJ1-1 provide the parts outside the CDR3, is EPEVTQTPSHQVTQMGQEVILRCVPISNHLYFYWYRQILGQKVEFLVSFYNNEISEKSEIFDDQFSVERPDGSNFTLKIRSTKLEDSAMYFCASRPRFIGGDLMNTEAFFGQGTRLTVV.

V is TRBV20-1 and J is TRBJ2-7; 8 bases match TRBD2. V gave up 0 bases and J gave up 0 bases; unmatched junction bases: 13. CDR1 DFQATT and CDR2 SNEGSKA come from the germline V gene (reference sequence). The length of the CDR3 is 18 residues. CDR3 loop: CSARDSSPGTSYSYEQYF. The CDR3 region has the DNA TGCAGTGCTAGAGATAGCAGCCCCGGGACTAGTTACTCCTACGAGCAGTACTTC.